The sequence of this TCR beta chain was determined in a study of control samples from healthy donors and cancer patients. CDR1 and CDR2 (germline): MDHEN, SYDVKM. J was trimmed by 0 bases and V by 5 bases; bases with no gene match: 13. The CDR3 is made up of 19 amino acids. Clones were read by immunoSEQ multiplex PCR, and TCRdb kept only the in-frame ones, dropping some. The top ten clones hold roughly 8% of a sample with about 88,000 clones, 80% to 95% of them seen once. The genes are TRBV28 and TRBJ1-1; 12 bases are shared with TRBD1. The sample taken for sequencing was blood. The TCR originated in a man younger than 35 in good health. This CDR3 is CASSASSRDRGRMNTEAFF. CDR3 in DNA: TGTGCCAGCAGTGCTTCCAGCCGGGACAGGGGGCGGATGAACACTGAAGCTTTCTTT. The full variable domain, its missing parts supplied by reference TRBV28 and TRBJ1-1, is DVKVTQSSRYLVKRTGEKVFLECVQDMDHENMFWYRQDPGLGLRLIYFSYDVKMKEKGDIPEGYSVSREKKERFSLILESASTNQTSMYLCASSASSRDRGRMNTEAFFGQGTRLTVV.